These 12 T cell receptor beta chains share one sample of origin, sequenced in a study of graft-versus-host responses after intestinal transplantation. The repertoire was sequenced with immunoSEQ multiplex PCR; TCRdb's copy has only in-frame clones and lacks some. The table shows 85,000 to 110,000 clones, with approximately 93% occurring only once. No antigens are known for them. This specimen consisted of unstimulated CD8+ T cells sorted from spleen or lymph node cells, obtained before intestinal transplant. The receptors come from a human donor who received an intestinal transplant.

This chain uses TRBV4-1 with TRBJ2-7; 8 bases are shared with TRBD1. Per germline, CDR1 MGHRA and CDR2 YSYEKL. The CDR3 length is 16 residues. Trimming removed 1 base from V and 5 bases from J; junction bases left unmatched: 10. The CDR3 DNA reads TGCGCCAGCAGCCAAGGTTGGGCAGGGGGCATGCACGAGCAGTACTTC. This sequence encodes CASSQGWAGGMHEQYF.

This clone was seen once. The J gene is TRBJ1-2, the V gene TRBV11-2, with 8 positions matching TRBD1. The CDR3 runs to 15 residues. Trimming at V came to 2 bases and at J to 4 bases, leaving 6 bases not matched to a gene. Per the germline V gene, CDR1 is SGHAT and CDR2 is FQNNGV. The CDR3 loop is CASSLLDRAPYGYTF. In DNA form, the CDR3 reads TGTGCCAGCAGCTTATTGGACAGGGCCCCCTATGGCTACACCTTC. Combining the CDR3 with reference TRBV11-2 and TRBJ1-2 gives the whole variable domain EAGVAQSPRYKIIEKRQSVAFWCNPISGHATLYWYQQILGQGPKLLIQFQNNGVVDDSQLPKDRFSAERLKGVDSTLKIQPAKLEDSAVYLCASSLLDRAPYGYTFGSGTRLTVV.

This CDR3 reads CARSRETSGGPPYEQYF. In nucleotides, the CDR3 is TGTGCCAGAAGCCGGGAGACTAGCGGGGGGCCCCCCTACGAGCAGTACTTC. V gene TRBV5-3 combines with J gene TRBJ2-7; the match to TRBD2 covers 13 bases. TRBV5-3 is designated an ORF whose function remains uncertain. This CDR3 contains 17 residues. V was clipped by 4 bases and J by 2 bases; unmatched bases: 9.

This rearrangement joins TRBV27 to TRBJ2-7; TRBD1 aligns across 7 bases. J was trimmed by 2 bases and V by 3 bases; bases with no gene match: 7. Germline V gene lookup returns CDR1 MNHEY and CDR2 SMNVEV (reference sequence). This CDR3 contains 15 residues. CDR3 amino acids: CASSLLGTAPYEQYF. The CDR3 DNA reads as TGTGCCAGCAGTTTGTTAGGGACAGCCCCCTACGAGCAGTACTTC.

The J gene is TRBJ2-2, the V gene TRBV2, with D perhaps matching TRBD2 (7 bases). The germline gives CDR1 SNHLY, CDR2 FYNNEI. This CDR3 contains 17 residues. V was pared by 5 bases and J by 1 base, with 17 bases between. Written as DNA, the CDR3 is TGTGCCAGCAGTTATCTTCGGGGGGCCGGGAACACCGGGGAGCTGTTTTTT. This translates into CASSYLRGAGNTGELFF.

The V call is TRBV6-1, the J call TRBJ1-1; a weak D match, TRBD1 (6 bases). The V gene lost 2 bases and the J gene lost 0 bases, with 16 bases spanning the gap. This CDR3 has 17 residues. Germline V gives CDR1 MNHNS, CDR2 SASEGT. CDR3 protein: CASSENWDTVLNTEAFF. Written as DNA, the CDR3 is TGTGCCAGCAGTGAAAACTGGGACACCGTCTTGAACACTGAAGCTTTCTTT.

The V and J genes are TRBV5-4 and TRBJ2-4; 9 bases agree with TRBD2. The germline V gene encodes CDR1 SGHNT and CDR2 YYREEE (reference sequence). The CDR3 contains 16 residues. Trimming at V came to 4 bases and at J to 0 bases, leaving 5 bases not matched to a gene. The CDR3 DNA is TGTGCCAGCAGCGCCGGACTAGCGTTAGCCAAAAACATTCAGTACTTC. Its protein is CASSAGLALAKNIQYF.

The rearrangement joins TRBV25-1 to TRBJ2-1; D gene uncertain. CDR3 length: 10 residues. Germline CDR1 reads MGHDK; CDR2 reads SYGVNS. Trimming pared 3 bases from V and 6 bases from J, leaving 0 bases between. The chain's CDR3 is CASSDNEQFF. CDR3 DNA: TGTGCCAGCAGTGACAATGAGCAGTTCTTC.

This chain uses TRBV2 with TRBJ1-2, with a possible D match to TRBD1 (5 bases). Germline-derived CDR1 and CDR2 are SNHLY and FYNNEI. The V gene lost 3 bases and the J gene lost 4 bases, with 18 bases spanning the gap. The CDR3 length is 16 residues. The CDR3 sequence: CASSDRPGRTTYGYTF. The CDR3 DNA sequence: TGTGCCAGCAGTGATCGTCCAGGGAGAACAACCTATGGCTACACCTTC.

The rearrangement joins TRBV5-1 to TRBJ1-1; D is unclear. Trimming cost V 0 bases and J 0 bases, with 6 bases left between them. Germline CDR1 is SGHRS and CDR2 is YFSETQ. The CDR3 covers 14 residues. CDR3 nucleotides: TGCGCCAGCAGCTTGGACAGAATGAACACTGAAGCTTTCTTT. It translates to CASSLDRMNTEAFF.

This clone was counted once. The chain links TRBV4-1 to TRBJ2-7; D perhaps matches TRBD2 (5 bases). V was shortened by 2 bases and J by 0 bases, with 8 bases between the two germline ends. Germline V CDR1 and CDR2: MGHRA, YSYEKL. The CDR3 totals 14 residues. CDR3 region: CASSQTGLSYEQYF. The CDR3 nucleotides read TGCGCCAGCAGCCAAACCGGACTCTCCTACGAGCAGTACTTC.

Here the CDR3 reads CASRGQGWNEQFF. The CDR3 nucleotides read TGTGCCAGCAGGGGCCAGGGGTGGAATGAGCAGTTCTTC. The V gene is TRBV13, the J gene TRBJ2-1, with D perhaps TRBD1 (6 bases). From germline, CDR1 is PRHDT and CDR2 FYEKMQ (reference sequence). There are 13 residues in the CDR3. The V gene lost 6 bases and the J gene lost 7 bases, with 13 bases spanning the gap.